The 5 T cell receptor beta chains presented below share a single source sample, sequenced in a study of shared clonotypes between healthy human individuals. Method: immunoSEQ multiplex PCR; TCRdb's copy keeps in-frame clones and lacks some. The table shows about 480,000 clones, with 60% to 80% occurring only once. The sample comprised PBMCs. The receptors shown here come from a woman aged 35 to 49 in good health. Some clones in this sample may be carry-over from other donors' samples.

The V gene is TRBV11-3, the J gene TRBJ2-3; TRBD2 aligns across 10 bases. The V and J ends lost 1 base and 4 bases, in that order; junction bases with no gene match: 8. The CDR3 extends over 17 amino acids. Germline loops: CDR1 SGHNT, CDR2 YENEEA. CDR3 region: CASSLGTSGRRADTQYF. Written as DNA, the CDR3 is TGTGCCAGCAGCTTAGGGACTAGCGGCAGGAGGGCAGATACGCAGTATTTT.

The chain carries TRBV29-1 and TRBJ1-1; 11 nucleotides align to TRBD1. Germline CDR1 and CDR2: SQVTM and ANQGSEA. V was clipped by 2 bases and J by 4 bases; unmatched bases: 3. The CDR3 contains 14 residues. CDR3 region: CSVERTGGFTEAFF. CDR3 DNA sequence: TGCAGCGTTGAACGGACAGGGGGCTTCACTGAAGCTTTCTTT.

This rearrangement joins TRBV9 to TRBJ1-2, with D perhaps TRBD1 (5 bases). CDR1 is SGDLS, CDR2 YYNGEE, per germline. V was clipped by 5 bases and J by 4 bases, with 18 bases between them. The CDR3 contains 15 residues. Here the CDR3 reads CASSSPGRAGYGYTF. In DNA form, the CDR3 reads TGTGCCAGCAGTAGCCCCGGCAGGGCTGGCTATGGCTACACCTTC.

Concerning this clone: At one end, the junction sequence differs from germline, possibly due to a read error. This rearrangement joins TRBV7-6 to TRBJ2-2; the D gene is possibly TRBD2 (5 bases). Per the germline V gene, CDR1 is SGHVS and CDR2 is FNYEAQ. The CDR3 runs 14 residues. CDR3 amino acids: CASSLAVRAGELFF. Here the CDR3 DNA reads TGTGCCAGCAGCCTAGCAGTAAGGGCCGGGGAGCTGTTTTTT.

This clone was detected a few times. This chain links TRBV10-2 with TRBJ2-2; TRBD2 matches 8 bases. The CDR3 extends over 15 amino acids. Looked up from germline, CDR1 is WSHSY and CDR2 is SAAADI. Trimming at V came to 6 bases and at J to 6 bases, leaving 9 bases not matched to a gene. CDR3 coding DNA: TGCGCCAGCAGAAAGCGGGAGCACGCGGCCGGGGAGCTGTTTTTT. Amino acid sequence: CASRKREHAAGELFF.